This T cell receptor beta chain was recovered during a study of blood T cell repertoires in COVID-19 (dated by TCRdb to 2018 to 2021). For context, the study as a whole: Samples covering the acute and convalescent phases of COVID-19 were provided by collaborators in the United States, Italy and Spain. The material from the prospective study consisted of cDNA or gDNA derived from T cells, B-cell-depleted T cells, or PBMCs. Deeply sampled blood TCRbeta repertoires from subjects exposed to, actively infected with, or recovered from COVID-19 were included in the dataset. The repertoires were released in a freely available public database meant as a resource for research on the immune response to SARS-CoV-2. The samples were drawn from two sources: the first 160 participants of the ongoing ImmuneRACE study, and over 1,000 subjects contributed by 6 global collaborators. The sample metadata nearly always contained a de-identified subject ID, COVID-19 status, age in years and sex. Where available, HLA class I and class II types were obtained from metadata supplied by the sample provider rather than from assay-based typing. Paper-wide results and their limitations: The amount of clinical and demographic metadata varied by source and participant and was provided uncurated.

As concerns this clone: Its antigen is not yet known. No per-base quality is available; no much larger clone lies one base away.

Relative to germline, V is missing 2 bases and J is missing 4 bases, with 7 bases of the junction outside any gene match. The CDR3 goes from the cysteine to the phenylalanine over 15 residues. The CDR3 DNA has 45 bases and is translated from base 1. For CDR1 and CDR2, the germline V gene lists MNHEY and SVGAGI. TCRbeta CDR3 regions were amplified from genomic DNA using the immunoSEQ Assay, a bias-controlled multiplex PCR. The study's own analysis went as follows. The number of nucleated cells in each sample was estimated from the amplification of reference gene primers within the assay. To quantify the absolute abundance of each unique TCRbeta CDR3 rearrangement, sequence reads were collapsed and filtered. Productive Simpson clonality was computed per sample as the square root of Simpson's diversity index over productive rearrangements. TCRdb obtained this table from immuneACCESS and retained in-frame rearrangements with V and J assigned. These tables miss some clones; where compared with another copy, unresolved V genes account for less than half of the shortfall, and the remainder is unexplained. That table supplies the V and J calls and clone size; D and trimming were determined from the DNA. This sample lists 130,000 to 150,000 clones; more than 70% were detected once. The top ten hold 5% to 7% of the sample.

Participants in the prospective study were aged 18 to 89 years, lived in some 24 United States geographic areas, and enrolled through a virtual design. In the prospective study, cohorts were assigned on the basis of participant-reported clinical history obtained from a screening survey and a study questionnaire. In the prospective study, whole blood, serum and a nasopharyngeal or oropharyngeal swab were collected from each participant by mobile phlebotomists. Participants in the prospective study had the option to provide additional blood draws and questionnaires over a roughly two-month period. Prospective study blood samples were shipped either frozen or at room temperature before DNA extraction.

The TCR originated in a man aged 35 to 55 with acute COVID-19. The source material was PBMCs or T cells enriched from blood (not recorded which). The chain employs TRBV6-5 and TRBJ1-2; TRBD1 lines up with 7 middle nucleotides. The CDR3 region: CASSYTHRGGYGYTF. The nucleotide sequence is given as TGTGCCAGCAGTTACACGCACAGGGGTGGCTATGGCTACACCTTC.